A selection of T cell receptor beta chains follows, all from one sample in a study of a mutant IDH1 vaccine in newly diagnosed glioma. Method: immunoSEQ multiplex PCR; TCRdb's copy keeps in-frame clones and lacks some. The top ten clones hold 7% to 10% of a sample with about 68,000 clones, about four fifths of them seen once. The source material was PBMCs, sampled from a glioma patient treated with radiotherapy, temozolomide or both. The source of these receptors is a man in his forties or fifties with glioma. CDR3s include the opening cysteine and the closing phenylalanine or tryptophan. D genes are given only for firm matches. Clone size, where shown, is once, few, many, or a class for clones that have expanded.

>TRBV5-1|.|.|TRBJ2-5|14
TGCGCCAGCAGCTTGGCCGAGGGACGGGGAACCCAGTACTTC
CASSLAEGRGTQYF
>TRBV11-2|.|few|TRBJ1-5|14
TGTGCCAGCAGCCATTCCGGTAGCAATCAGCCCCAGCATTTT
CASSHSGSNQPQHF
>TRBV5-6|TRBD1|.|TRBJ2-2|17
TGTGCCAGCAGCCGGATGGTGTTACAGGGGCGAAGCGGGGAGCTGTTTTTT
CASSRMVLQGRSGELFF
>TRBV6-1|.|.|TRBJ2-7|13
TGTGCCAGCCGGGGGGCCTCAACCTACGAGCAGTACTTC
CASRGASTYEQYF
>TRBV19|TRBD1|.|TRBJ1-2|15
TGTGCCAGTAGTATTCGGACAGGTGTTAACTATGGCTACACCTTC
CASSIRTGVNYGYTF
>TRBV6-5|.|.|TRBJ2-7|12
TGTGCCAGCAGCCCTCGGCAGGGGCTACAGTACTTC
CASSPRQGLQYF
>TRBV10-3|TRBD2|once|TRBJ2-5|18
TGTGCCATCAGTGAAGTACTCGAGACTAGCGGGGGGCAAGAGACCCAGTACTTC
CAISEVLETSGGQETQYF
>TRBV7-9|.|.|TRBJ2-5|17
TGTGCCAGCAGCTTAGCGCGGATGGAGCGGTACCAAGAGACCCAGTACTTC
CASSLARMERYQETQYF
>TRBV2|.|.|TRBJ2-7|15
TGTGCCAGCAGTAAAAGCCTTGCCACCTCCTACGAGCAGTACTTC
CASSKSLATSYEQYF
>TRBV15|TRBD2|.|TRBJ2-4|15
TGTGCCACCAGCACATGGGGGGGTGCCAAAAACATTCAGTACTTC
CATSTWGGAKNIQYF
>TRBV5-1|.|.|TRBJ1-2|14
TGCGCCAGCAGCTTGGACAGCCGTAACTATGGCTACACCTTC
CASSLDSRNYGYTF
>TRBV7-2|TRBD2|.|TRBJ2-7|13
TGTGCCAGCAGTTTTAGCGGGGGGGCCGAGCAGTACTTC
CASSFSGGAEQYF
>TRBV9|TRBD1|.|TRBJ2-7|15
TGTGCCAGCAGCGAATTTGGACAGGGGGCAGAAGAGCAGTACTTC
CASSEFGQGAEEQYF
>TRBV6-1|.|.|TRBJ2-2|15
TGTGCCAGCAAAAAATGGGGGGCCGAAGACGGGGAGCTGTTTTTT
CASKKWGAEDGELFF
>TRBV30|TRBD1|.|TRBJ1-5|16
TGTGCCTGGAGTGGAGGACAGGGGGTCCCTGATCCGCCCCAGCATTTT
CAWSGGQGVPDPPQHF
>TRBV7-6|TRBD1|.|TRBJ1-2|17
TGTGCCAGCAGCCCGGGAAGGGCTAGGGGGCTAGGCTATGGCTACACCTTC
CASSPGRARGLGYGYTF